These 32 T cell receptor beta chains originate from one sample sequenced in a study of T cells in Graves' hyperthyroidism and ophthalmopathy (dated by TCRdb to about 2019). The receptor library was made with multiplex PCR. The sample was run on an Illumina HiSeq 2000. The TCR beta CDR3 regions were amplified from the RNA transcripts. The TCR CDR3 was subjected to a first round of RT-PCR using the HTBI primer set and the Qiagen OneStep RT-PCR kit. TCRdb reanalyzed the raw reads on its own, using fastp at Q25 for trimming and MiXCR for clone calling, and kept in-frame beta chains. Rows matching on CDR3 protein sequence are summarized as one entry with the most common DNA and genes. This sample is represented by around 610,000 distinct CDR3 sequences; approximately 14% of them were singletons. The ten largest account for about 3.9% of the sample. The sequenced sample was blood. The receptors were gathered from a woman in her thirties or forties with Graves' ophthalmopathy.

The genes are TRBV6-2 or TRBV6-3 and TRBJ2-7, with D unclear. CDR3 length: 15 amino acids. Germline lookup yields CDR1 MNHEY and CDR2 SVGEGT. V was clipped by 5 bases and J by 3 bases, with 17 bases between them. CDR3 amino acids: CASSRRGGAFYEQYF. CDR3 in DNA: TGTGCCAGCAGTCGCCGCGGCGGAGCCTTCTACGAGCAGTACTTC.

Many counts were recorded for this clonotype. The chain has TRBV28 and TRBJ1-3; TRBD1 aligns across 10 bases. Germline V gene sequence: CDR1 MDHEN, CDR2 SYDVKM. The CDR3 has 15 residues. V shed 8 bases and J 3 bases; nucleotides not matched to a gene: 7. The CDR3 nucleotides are TGTGCCAGCGGGCCGGGACAGGGGCTTGGAAACACCATATATTTT. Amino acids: CASGPGQGLGNTIYF.

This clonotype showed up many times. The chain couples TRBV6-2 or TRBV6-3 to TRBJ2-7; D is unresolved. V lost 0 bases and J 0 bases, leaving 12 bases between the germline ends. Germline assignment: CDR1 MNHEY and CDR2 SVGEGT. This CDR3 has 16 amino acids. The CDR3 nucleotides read TGTGCCAGCAGTTACTCCGTCCGGACGGGCTCCTACGAGCAGTACTTC. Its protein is CASSYSVRTGSYEQYF.

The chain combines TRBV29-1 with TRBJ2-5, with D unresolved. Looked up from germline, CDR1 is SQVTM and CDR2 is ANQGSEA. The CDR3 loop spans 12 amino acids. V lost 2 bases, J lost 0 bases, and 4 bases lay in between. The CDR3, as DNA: TGCAGCGTTGAAAACAACCAAGAGACCCAGTACTTC. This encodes CSVENNQETQYF.

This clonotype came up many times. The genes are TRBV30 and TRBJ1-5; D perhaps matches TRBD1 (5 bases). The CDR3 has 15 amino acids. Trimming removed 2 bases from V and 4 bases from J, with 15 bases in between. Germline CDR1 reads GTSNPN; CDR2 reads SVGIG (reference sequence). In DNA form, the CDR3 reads TGTGCCTGGAGTAGTAGGGGCCTCTGGAATCAGCCCCAGCATTTT. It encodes CAWSSRGLWNQPQHF.

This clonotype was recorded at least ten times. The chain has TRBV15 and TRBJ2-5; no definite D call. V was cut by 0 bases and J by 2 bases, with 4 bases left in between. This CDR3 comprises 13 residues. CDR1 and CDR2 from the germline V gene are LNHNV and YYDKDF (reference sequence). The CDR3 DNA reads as TGTGCCACCAGCAGAGACAGACAAGAGACCCAGTACTTC. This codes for CATSRDRQETQYF. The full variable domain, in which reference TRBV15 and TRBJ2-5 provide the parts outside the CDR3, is DAMVIQNPRYQVTQFGKPVTLSCSQTLNHNVMYWYQQKSSQAPKLLFHYYDKDFNNEADTPDNFQSRRPNTSFCFLDIRSPGLGDTAMYLCATSRDRQETQYFGPGTRLLVL.

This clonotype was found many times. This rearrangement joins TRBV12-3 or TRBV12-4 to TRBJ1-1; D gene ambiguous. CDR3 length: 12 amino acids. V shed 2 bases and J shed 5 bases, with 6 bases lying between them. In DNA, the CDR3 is TGTGCCAGCAGTTTAATCGGGACTGAAGCTTTCTTT. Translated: CASSLIGTEAFF.

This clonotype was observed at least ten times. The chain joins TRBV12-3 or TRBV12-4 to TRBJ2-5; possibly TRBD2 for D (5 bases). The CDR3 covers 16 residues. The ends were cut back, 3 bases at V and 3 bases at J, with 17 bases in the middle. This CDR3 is CASSLIRSRGKETQYF. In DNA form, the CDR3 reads TGTGCCAGCAGTTTGATAAGATCTAGAGGGAAAGAGACCCAGTACTTC.

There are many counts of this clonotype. The CDR3 DNA follows: TGCAGTGTCCCCGGACAGTTCAGTCACTATGGCTACACCTTC. Amino acids: CSVPGQFSHYGYTF. V usage is TRBV20-1 and J usage is TRBJ1-2; TRBD1 is a possible D gene (6 bases). Germline V gene data show CDR1 as DFQATT and CDR2 as SNEGSKA (reference sequence). CDR3 length equals 14 residues. V was clipped by 7 bases and J by 3 bases, with 18 bases between them.

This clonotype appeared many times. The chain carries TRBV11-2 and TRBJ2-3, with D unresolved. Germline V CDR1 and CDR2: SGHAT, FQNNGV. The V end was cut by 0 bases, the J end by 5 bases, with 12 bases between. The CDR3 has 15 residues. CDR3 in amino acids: CASSLEGRTQDTQYF. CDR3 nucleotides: TGTGCCAGCAGCTTAGAGGGTCGGACCCAAGATACGCAGTATTTT.

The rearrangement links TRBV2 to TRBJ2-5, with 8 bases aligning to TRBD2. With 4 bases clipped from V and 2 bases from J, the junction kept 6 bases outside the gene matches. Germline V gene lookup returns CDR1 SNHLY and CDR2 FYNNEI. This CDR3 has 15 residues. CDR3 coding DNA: TGTGCCAGCAGTGGGGCGACGGGGGGGCAAGAGACCCAGTACTTC. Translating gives CASSGATGGQETQYF.

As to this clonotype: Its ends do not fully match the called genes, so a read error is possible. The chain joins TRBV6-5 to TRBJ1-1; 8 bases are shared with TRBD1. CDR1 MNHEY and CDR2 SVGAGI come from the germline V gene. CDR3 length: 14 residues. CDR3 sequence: CAISYTGGGTEAFF. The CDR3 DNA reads TGTGCCATCAGTTATACAGGGGGAGGAACTGAAGCTTTCTTT.

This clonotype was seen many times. The CDR3 bases are TGTGCCAGCAGTTTATCGGGGCAGGGTTTGGTAGAGCAGTACTTC. Protein product: CASSLSGQGLVEQYF. The gene calls are TRBV28 and TRBJ2-7; D may correspond to TRBD1 or TRBD2 (5 bases each). The CDR3 loop spans 15 amino acids. CDR1 is MDHEN and CDR2 is SYDVKM in the germline V gene. Trimming stripped 1 base from V and 7 bases from J, with 17 bases between. The full variable domain, its missing parts supplied by reference TRBV28 and TRBJ2-7, is DVKVTQSSRYLVKRTGEKVFLECVQDMDHENMFWYRQDPGLGLRLIYFSYDVKMKEKGDIPEGYSVSREKKERFSLILESASTNQTSMYLCASSLSGQGLVEQYFGPGTRLTVT.

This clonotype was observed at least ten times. The CDR3 DNA sequence: TGTGCCAGCAGCTTCCCTTCGAAGGGGCCGCAAGAGACCCAGTACTTC. Translation gives CASSFPSKGPQETQYF. The chain has TRBV7-8 and TRBJ2-5, with a tentative D call TRBD1 (5 bases). Trimming stripped 3 bases from V and 2 bases from J, with 16 bases between. CDR1 is SGHVS and CDR2 is FQNEAQ in the germline V gene. This CDR3 is 16 amino acids long.

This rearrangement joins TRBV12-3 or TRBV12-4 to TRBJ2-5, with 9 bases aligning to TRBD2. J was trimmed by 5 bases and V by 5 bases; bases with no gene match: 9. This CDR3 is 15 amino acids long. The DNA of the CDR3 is TGTGCCAGCAGTCATCGCGGGGGGGCGGTTGAGACCCAGTACTTC. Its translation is CASSHRGGAVETQYF.

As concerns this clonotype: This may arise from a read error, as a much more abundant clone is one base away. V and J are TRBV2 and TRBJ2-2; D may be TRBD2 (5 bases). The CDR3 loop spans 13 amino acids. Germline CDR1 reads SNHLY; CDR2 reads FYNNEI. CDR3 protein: CASGKVKDGELSF. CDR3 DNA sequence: TGTGCCAGCGGGAAGGTTAAGGACGGGGAGCTGTCTTTT.

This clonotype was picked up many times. The CDR3 DNA is TGTGCCAGCAGTTTACCAGCTCGGGGAAGTAACGAGCAGTACTTC. Protein product: CASSLPARGSNEQYF. This chain joins TRBV28 and TRBJ2-7; TRBD2 might be the D (5 bases). This CDR3 is 15 amino acids long. CDR1 is MDHEN, CDR2 SYDVKM, per germline. Trimming removed 2 bases at V and 5 bases at J, with 16 bases between.

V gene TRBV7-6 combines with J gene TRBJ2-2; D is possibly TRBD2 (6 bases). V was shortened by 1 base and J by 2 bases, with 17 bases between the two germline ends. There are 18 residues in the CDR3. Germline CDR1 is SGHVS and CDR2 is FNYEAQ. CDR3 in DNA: TGTGCCAGCAGCTTAGACGTGGCGGCGGGGTTTAACACCGGGGAGCTGTTTTTT. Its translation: CASSLDVAAGFNTGELFF.

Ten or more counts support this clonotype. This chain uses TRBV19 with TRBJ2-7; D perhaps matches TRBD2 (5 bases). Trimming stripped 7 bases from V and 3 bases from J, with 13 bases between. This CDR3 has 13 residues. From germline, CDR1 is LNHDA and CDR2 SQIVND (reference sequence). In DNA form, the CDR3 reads TGTGCCAGTAAGGCTCCAGGAGGCTACGAGCAGTACTTC. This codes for CASKAPGGYEQYF.

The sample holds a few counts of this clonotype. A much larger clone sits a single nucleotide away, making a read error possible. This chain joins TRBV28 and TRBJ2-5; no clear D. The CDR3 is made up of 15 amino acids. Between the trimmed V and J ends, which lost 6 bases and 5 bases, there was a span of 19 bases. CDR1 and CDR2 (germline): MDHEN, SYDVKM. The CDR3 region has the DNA TGTGCCAGCAGCCGGAACAAGGGCGGTGGGGAGACCCAGTACTTC. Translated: CASSRNKGGGETQYF.

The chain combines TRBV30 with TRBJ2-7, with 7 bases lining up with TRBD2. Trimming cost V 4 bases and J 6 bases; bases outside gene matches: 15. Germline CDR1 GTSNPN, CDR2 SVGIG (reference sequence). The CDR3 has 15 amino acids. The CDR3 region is CAWNLPRGVVSEQYF. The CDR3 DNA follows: TGTGCCTGGAATCTACCCCGGGGGGTAGTTTCCGAGCAGTACTTC. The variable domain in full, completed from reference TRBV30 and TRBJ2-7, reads SQTIHQWPATLVQPVGSPLSLECTVEGTSNPNLYWYRQAAGRGLQLLFYSVGIGQISSEVPQNLSASRPQDRQFILSSKKLLLSDSGFYLCAWNLPRGVVSEQYFGPGTRLTVT.

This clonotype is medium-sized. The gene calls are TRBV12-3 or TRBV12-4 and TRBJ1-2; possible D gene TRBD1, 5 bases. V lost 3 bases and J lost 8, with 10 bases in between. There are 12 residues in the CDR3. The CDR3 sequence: CASSLAGAGYTF. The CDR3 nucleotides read TGTGCCAGCAGTTTGGCCGGGGCCGGCTACACCTTC.

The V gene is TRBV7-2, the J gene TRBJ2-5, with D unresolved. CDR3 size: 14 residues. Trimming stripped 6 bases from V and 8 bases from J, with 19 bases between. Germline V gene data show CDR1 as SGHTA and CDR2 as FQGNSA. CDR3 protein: CASSPHEARDTQYF. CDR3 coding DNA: TGTGCCAGCAGTCCCCATGAGGCTAGAGACACCCAGTACTTC.

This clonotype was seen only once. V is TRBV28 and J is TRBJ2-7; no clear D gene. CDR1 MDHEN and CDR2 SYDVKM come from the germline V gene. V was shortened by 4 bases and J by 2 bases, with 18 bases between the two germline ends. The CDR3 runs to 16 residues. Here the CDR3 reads CASSSKAVRSPYEQYF. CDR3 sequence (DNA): TGTGCCAGCAGTTCTAAGGCTGTGCGGTCCCCCTACGAGCAGTACTTC.

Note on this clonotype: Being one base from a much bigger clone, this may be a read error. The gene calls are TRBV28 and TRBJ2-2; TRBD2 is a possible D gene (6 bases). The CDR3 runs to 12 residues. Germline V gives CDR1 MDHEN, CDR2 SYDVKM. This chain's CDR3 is CASKGLPGEQFF. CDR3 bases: TGTGCCAGCAAGGGACTCCCCGGGGAGCAGTTTTTT. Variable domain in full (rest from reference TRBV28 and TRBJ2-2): DVKVTQSSRYLVKRTGEKVFLECVQDMDHENMFWYRQDPGLGLRLIYFSYDVKMKEKGDIPEGYSVSREKKERFSLILESASTNQTSMYLCASKGLPGEQFFGEGSRLTVL.

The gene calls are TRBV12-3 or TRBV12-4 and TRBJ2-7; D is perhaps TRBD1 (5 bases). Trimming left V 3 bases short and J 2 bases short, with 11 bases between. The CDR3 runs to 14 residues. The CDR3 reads CASSFGWGTYEQYF. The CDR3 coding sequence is TGTGCCAGCAGTTTTGGCTGGGGCACCTACGAGCAGTACTTC.

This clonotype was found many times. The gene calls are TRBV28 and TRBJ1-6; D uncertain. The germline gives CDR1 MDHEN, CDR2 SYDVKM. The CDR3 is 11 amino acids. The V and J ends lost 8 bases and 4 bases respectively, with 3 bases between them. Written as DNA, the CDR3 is TGTGCCAGCCGATATAATTCACCCCTCCACTTT. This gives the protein CASRYNSPLHF.

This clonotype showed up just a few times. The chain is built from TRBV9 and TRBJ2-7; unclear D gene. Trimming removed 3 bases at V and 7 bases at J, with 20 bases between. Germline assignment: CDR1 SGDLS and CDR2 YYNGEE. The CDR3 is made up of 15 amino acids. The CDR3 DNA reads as TGTGCCAGCAGCGCAAACGGGCTCCCAATGGGGGAGCAGTACTTC. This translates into CASSANGLPMGEQYF.

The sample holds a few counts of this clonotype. CDR3 DNA sequence: TGCAGTGCTAGAGATGGGGCTAGCGGGAGCCAGGGTCGGACGTACTTC. Residues: CSARDGASGSQGRTYF. This chain joins TRBV20-1 and TRBJ2-7, with TRBD2 matching over 10 bases. V gave up 0 bases and J gave up 12 bases; unmatched junction bases: 17. The germline V gene has CDR1 DFQATT and CDR2 SNEGSKA (reference sequence). The CDR3 consists of 16 residues.

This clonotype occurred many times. The CDR3 coding sequence is TGTGCCAGCCGGGACAGGGTGATCTCACCCCTCCACTTT. Translation gives CASRDRVISPLHF. The gene calls are TRBV6-2 or TRBV6-3 and TRBJ1-6; 9 nucleotides agree with TRBD1. The germline gives CDR1 MNHEY, CDR2 SVGEGT. The CDR3 runs to 13 residues. J was trimmed by 10 bases and V by 8 bases; bases with no gene match: 6.

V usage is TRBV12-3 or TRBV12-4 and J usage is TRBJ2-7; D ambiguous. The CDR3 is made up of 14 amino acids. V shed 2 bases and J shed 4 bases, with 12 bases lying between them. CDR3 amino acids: CASSLWSDTYEQYF. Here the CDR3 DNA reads TGTGCCAGCAGTTTATGGTCAGACACTTACGAGCAGTACTTC.

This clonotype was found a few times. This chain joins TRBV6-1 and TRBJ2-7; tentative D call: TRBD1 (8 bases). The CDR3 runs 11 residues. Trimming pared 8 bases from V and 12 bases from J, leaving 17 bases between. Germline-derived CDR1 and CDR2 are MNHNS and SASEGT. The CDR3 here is CASQTGDYRYF. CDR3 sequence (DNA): TGTGCCAGCCAGACAGGGGACTATCGGTACTTC.